A single sample is the source of the 9 T cell receptor beta chains below, sequenced in a study of T cells in Graves' hyperthyroidism and ophthalmopathy. TCR beta CDR3 regions were amplified from RNA. First-round RT-PCR targeting the TCR CDR3 was performed with the HTBI primer set. TCRdb called the multiplex PCR reads again in MiXCR, with one record for every CDR3 protein. The table shows approximately 620,000 distinct CDR3 sequences, with roughly 15% occurring only once. The sample consisted of blood. The receptors originated from a woman aged 40 to 50 with Graves' ophthalmopathy.

Ten or more counts support this clonotype. This chain uses TRBV5-1 with TRBJ2-2; no definite D call. V was pared by 0 bases and J by 1 base, with 10 bases between. This CDR3 has 16 residues. From germline, CDR1 is SGHRS and CDR2 YFSETQ. The CDR3 bases are TGCGCCAGCAGCTTGGGATCCAGTAGGAACACCGGGGAGCTGTTTTTT. Residues: CASSLGSSRNTGELFF.

This clonotype showed up just a few times. The chain is built from TRBV19 and TRBJ2-3; 11 positions agree with TRBD2. Germline CDR1 reads LNHDA; CDR2 reads SQIVND (reference sequence). This CDR3 has 15 amino acids. V dropped 6 bases and J dropped 5; count of bases not matched to a gene: 7. This CDR3 is CASRRLAGRRDTQYF. In DNA, the CDR3 is TGTGCCAGTAGGCGACTAGCGGGAAGGCGAGATACGCAGTATTTT.

This clonotype showed up many times. The rearrangement links TRBV18 to TRBJ2-2; possible D gene TRBD2, 5 bases. CDR1 is KGHSH, CDR2 LQKENI, per germline. V lost 3 bases and J lost 3, with 11 bases in between. This CDR3 is built from 15 residues. CDR3 sequence reads: CASSPPDSYTGELFF. The CDR3 coding sequence is TGTGCCAGCTCACCCCCGGACTCTTACACCGGGGAGCTGTTTTTT.

The table lists this clonotype with many counts. This chain uses TRBV11-2 with TRBJ2-3; a weak D match, TRBD2 (5 bases). CDR3 length equals 14 residues. Germline V gives CDR1 SGHAT, CDR2 FQNNGV. V gave up 5 bases and J gave up 2 bases, with 11 bases separating them. As DNA, the CDR3 is TGTGCCAGCAGCATCGGACTTTCCACAGATACGCAGTATTTT. Translation: CASSIGLSTDTQYF.

This clonotype was recorded at least ten times. The chain is built from TRBV7-8 and TRBJ2-5; weak D call: TRBD1 (5 bases). V lost 1 base, J lost 7 bases, and 10 bases lay in between. This CDR3 region has 13 residues. Germline V CDR1 and CDR2: SGHVS, FQNEAQ. The CDR3 sequence is CASSLVKQGTQYF. The CDR3 bases are TGTGCCAGCAGCTTAGTTAAGCAGGGGACCCAGTACTTC.

The chain uses TRBV25-1 and TRBJ2-5, with D possibly matching TRBD2 (5 bases). V gave up 3 bases and J gave up 5 bases, with 25 bases separating them. CDR1 MGHDK and CDR2 SYGVNS come from the germline V gene. The CDR3 has 18 residues. CDR3 DNA: TGTGCCAGCAGTGATCCTTTGACGGAACTAGGAGCCGCGGAGACCCAGTACTTC. Encoded protein: CASSDPLTELGAAETQYF.

This chain connects TRBV30 to TRBJ2-7, with D maybe TRBD2 (6 bases). CDR1 and CDR2 (germline): GTSNPN, SVGIG (reference sequence). The CDR3 is 13 amino acids. The V end was cut by 1 base, the J end by 2 bases, with 9 bases between. The CDR3 nucleotides read TGTGCCTGGAGTGACGGGGGTACCTACGAGCAGTACTTC. Encoded protein: CAWSDGGTYEQYF.

This chain uses TRBV6-2 or TRBV6-3 with TRBJ2-1; tentative D call: TRBD2 (6 bases). Germline values: CDR1 MNHEY, CDR2 SVGEGT. V dropped 6 bases and J dropped 6 bases, with 18 bases sitting between them. CDR3 length: 15 residues. The DNA of the CDR3 is TGTGCCAGCAGCCACGGGAGCTACCCGACCAATGAGCAGTTCTTC. Translation gives CASSHGSYPTNEQFF.

In this sample, this clonotype turned up many times. This sequence joins TRBV18 and TRBJ1-2; TRBD1 matches 9 bases. V was pared by 6 bases and J by 5 bases, with 13 bases of the junction left unmatched. Per germline, CDR1 KGHSH and CDR2 LQKENI. The CDR3 extends over 16 amino acids. The CDR3 coding sequence is TGTGCCAGCTCCGCGTTGGCACAGGGGGCCCGATATGGCTACACCTTC. Protein sequence: CASSALAQGARYGYTF.